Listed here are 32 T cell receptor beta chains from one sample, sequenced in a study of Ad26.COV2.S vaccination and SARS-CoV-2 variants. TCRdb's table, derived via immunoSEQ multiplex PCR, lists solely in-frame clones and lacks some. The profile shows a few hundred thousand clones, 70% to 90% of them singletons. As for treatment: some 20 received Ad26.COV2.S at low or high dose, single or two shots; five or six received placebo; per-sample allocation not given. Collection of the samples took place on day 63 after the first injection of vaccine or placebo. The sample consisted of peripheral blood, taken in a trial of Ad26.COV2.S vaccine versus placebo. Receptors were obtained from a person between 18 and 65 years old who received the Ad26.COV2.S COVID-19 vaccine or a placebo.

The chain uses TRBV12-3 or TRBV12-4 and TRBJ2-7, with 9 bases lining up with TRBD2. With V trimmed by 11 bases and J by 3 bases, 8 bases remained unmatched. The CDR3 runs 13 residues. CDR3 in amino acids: CALGASGIYEQYF. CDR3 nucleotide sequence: TGTGCCCTTGGGGCTAGCGGGATCTACGAGCAGTACTTC.

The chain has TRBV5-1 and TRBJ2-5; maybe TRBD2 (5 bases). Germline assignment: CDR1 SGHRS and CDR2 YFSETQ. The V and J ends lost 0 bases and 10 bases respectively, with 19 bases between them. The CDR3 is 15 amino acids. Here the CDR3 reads CASSLGRPTSEDQYF. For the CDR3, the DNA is TGCGCCAGCAGCTTGGGACGGCCGACCTCGGAGGACCAGTACTTC.

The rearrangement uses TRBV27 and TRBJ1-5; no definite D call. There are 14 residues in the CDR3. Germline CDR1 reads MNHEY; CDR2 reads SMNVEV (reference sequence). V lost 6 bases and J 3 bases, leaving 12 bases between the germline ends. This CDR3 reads CASSPDWTNQPQHF. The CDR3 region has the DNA TGTGCCAGCAGCCCCGATTGGACCAATCAGCCCCAGCATTTT.

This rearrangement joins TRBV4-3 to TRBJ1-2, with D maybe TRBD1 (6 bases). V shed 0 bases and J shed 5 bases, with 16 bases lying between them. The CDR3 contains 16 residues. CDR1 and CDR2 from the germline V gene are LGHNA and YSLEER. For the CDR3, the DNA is TGCGCCAGCAGCCAAGATAGAGGGACATACGTTTATGGCTACACCTTC. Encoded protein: CASSQDRGTYVYGYTF.

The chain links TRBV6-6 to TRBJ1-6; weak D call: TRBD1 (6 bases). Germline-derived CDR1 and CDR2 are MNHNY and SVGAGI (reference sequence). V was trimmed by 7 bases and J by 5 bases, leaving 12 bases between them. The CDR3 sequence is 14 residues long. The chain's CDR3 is CASTRGGDNSPLHF. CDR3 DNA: TGTGCCAGCACTCGAGGGGGAGATAATTCACCCCTCCACTTT.

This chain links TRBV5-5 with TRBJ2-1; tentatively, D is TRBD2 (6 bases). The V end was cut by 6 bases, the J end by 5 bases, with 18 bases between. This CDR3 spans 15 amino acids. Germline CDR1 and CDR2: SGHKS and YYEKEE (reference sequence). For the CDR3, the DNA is TGTGCCAGCACCCTCGGTAGCGGAGCTCACAATGAGCAGTTCTTC. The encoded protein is CASTLGSGAHNEQFF. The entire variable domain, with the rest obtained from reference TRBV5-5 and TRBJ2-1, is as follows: DAGVTQSPTHLIKTRGQQVTLRCSPISGHKSVSWYQQVLGQGPQFIFQYYEKEERGRGNFPDRFSARQFPNYSSELNVNALLLGDSALYLCASTLGSGAHNEQFFGPGTRLTVL.

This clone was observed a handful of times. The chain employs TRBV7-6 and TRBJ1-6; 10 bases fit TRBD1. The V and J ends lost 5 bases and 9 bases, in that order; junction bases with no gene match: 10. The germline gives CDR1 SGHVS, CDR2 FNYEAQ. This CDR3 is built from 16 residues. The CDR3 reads CASSERTGGQASPLHF. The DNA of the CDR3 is TGTGCCAGCAGCGAACGGACAGGGGGTCAGGCTTCACCCCTCCACTTT.

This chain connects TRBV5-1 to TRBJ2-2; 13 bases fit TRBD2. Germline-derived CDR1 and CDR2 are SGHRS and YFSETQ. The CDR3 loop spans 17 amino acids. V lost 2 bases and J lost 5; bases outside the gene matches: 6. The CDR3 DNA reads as TGCGCCAGCAGCTTAAGACTAGCGGGAGGCTGGACCGGGGAGCTGTTTTTT. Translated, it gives CASSLRLAGGWTGELFF. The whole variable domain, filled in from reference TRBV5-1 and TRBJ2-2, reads KAGVTQTPRYLIKTRGQQVTLSCSPISGHRSVSWYQQTPGQGLQFLFEYFSETQRNKGNFPGRFSGRQFSNSRSEMNVSTLELGDSALYLCASSLRLAGGWTGELFFGEGSRLTVL.

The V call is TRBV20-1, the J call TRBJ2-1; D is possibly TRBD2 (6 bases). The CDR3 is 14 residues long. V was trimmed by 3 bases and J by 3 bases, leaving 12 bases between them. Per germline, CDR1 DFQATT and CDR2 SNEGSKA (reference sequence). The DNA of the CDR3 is TGCAGTGCTAGTGGGACTGCGGACTACAATGAGCAGTTCTTC. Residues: CSASGTADYNEQFF.

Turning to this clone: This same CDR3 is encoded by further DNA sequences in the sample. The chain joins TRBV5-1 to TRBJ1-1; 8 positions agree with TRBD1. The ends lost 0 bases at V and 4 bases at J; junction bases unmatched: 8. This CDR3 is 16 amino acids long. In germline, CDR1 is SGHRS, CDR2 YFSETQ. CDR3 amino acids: CASSLDPQGAPTEAFF. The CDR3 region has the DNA TGCGCCAGCAGCTTGGACCCCCAGGGGGCGCCCACTGAAGCTTTCTTT.

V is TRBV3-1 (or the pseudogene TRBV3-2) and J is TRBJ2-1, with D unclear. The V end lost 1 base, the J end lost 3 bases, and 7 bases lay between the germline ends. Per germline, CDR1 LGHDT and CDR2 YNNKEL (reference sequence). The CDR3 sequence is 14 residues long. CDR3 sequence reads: CASSQGHRYNEQFF. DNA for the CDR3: TGTGCCAGCAGCCAAGGACATCGCTACAATGAGCAGTTCTTC.

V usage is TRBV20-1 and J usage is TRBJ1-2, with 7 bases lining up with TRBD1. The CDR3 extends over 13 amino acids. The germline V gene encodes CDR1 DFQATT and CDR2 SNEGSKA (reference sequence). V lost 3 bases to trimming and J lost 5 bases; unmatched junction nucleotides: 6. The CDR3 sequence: CSASQGDEYGYTF. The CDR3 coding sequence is TGCAGTGCTAGTCAGGGGGACGAATATGGCTACACCTTC.

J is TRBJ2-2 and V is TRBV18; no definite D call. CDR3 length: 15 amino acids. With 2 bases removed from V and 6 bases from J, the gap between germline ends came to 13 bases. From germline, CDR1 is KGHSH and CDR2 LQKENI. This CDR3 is CASSPVRLVSGELFF. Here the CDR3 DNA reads TGTGCCAGCTCACCAGTGAGATTGGTATCCGGGGAGCTGTTTTTT.

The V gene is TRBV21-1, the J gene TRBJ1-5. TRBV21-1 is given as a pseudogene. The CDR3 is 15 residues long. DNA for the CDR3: TGTGCCAGCAGCACCCACGAAGGGAGCAATCAGCCCCAGCATTTT. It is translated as CASSTHEGSNQPQHF.

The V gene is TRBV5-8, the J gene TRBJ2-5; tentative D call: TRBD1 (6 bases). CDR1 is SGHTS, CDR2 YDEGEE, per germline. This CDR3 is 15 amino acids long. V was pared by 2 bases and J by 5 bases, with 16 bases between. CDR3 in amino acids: CASSFWGPGRETQYF. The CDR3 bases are TGTGCCAGCAGCTTTTGGGGGCCAGGGCGGGAGACCCAGTACTTC.

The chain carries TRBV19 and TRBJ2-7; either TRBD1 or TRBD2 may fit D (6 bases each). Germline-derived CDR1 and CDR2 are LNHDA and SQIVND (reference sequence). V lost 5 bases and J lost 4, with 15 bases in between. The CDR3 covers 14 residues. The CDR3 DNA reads TGTGCCAGTAGTCTCCAAAGGGGGGAGTACGAGCAGTACTTC. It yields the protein CASSLQRGEYEQYF.

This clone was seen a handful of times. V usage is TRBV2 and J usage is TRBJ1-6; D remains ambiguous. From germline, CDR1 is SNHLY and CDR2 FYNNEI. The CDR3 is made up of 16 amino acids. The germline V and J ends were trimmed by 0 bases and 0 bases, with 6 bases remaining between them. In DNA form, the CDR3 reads TGTGCCAGCAGTGAAGCGGGGAGCTCCTATAATTCACCCCTCCACTTT. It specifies CASSEAGSSYNSPLHF.

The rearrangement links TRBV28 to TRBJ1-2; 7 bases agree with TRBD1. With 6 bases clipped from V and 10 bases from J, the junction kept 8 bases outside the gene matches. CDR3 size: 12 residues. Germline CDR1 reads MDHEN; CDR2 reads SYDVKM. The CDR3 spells CASSLRQGDYTF. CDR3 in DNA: TGTGCCAGCAGCCTAAGACAGGGTGACTACACCTTC.

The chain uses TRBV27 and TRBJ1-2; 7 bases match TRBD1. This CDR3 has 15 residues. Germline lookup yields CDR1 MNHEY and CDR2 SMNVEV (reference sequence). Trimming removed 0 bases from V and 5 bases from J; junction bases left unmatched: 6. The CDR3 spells CASSLSGGGSYGYTF. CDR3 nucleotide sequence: TGTGCCAGCAGTTTATCGGGAGGGGGCAGTTATGGCTACACCTTC.

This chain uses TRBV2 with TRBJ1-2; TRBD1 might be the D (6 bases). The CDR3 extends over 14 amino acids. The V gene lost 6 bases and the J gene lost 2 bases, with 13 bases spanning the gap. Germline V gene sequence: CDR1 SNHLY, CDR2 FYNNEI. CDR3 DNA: TGTGCCAGCAGAGACAGGTTTAACAACTATGGCTACACCTTC. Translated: CASRDRFNNYGYTF.

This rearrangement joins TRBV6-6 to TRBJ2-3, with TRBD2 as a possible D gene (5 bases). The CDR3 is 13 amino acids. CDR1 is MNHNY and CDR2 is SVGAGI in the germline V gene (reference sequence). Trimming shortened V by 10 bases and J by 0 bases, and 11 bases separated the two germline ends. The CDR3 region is CAIRDTSTDTQYF. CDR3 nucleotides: TGTGCCATCCGGGATACTAGCACAGATACGCAGTATTTT.

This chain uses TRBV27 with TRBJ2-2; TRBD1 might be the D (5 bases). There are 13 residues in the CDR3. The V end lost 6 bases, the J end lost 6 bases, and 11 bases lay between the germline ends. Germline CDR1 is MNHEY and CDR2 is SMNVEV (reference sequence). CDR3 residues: CASRIQGPGELFF. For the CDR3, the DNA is TGTGCCAGCAGAATTCAGGGCCCCGGGGAGCTGTTTTTT.

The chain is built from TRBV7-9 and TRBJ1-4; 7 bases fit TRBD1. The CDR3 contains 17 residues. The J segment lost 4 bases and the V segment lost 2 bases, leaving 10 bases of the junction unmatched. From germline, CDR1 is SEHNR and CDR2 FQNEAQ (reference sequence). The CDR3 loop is CASSLRGQTGLNEKLFF. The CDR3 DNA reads TGTGCCAGCAGCTTACGCGGTCAGACAGGGCTTAATGAAAAACTGTTTTTT.

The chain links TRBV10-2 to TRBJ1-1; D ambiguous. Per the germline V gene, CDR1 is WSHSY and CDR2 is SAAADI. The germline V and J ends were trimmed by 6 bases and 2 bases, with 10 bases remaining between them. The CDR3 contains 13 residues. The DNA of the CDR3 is TGCGCCAGCAGCCCCTTTAGTAACACTGAAGCTTTCTTT. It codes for CASSPFSNTEAFF.

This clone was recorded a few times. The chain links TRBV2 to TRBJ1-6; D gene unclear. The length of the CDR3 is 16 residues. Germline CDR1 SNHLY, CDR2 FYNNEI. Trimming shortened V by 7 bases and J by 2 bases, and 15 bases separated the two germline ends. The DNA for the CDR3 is TGTGCCAGCAAAATGGGAGTCAGCACCTATAATTCACCCCTCCACTTT. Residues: CASKMGVSTYNSPLHF.

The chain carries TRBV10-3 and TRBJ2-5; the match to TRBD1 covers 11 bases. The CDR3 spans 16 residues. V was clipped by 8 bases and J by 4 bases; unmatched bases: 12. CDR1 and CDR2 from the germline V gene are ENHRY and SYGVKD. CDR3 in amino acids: CAIHASRTGGPETQYF. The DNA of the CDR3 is TGTGCCATCCATGCTTCCCGGACAGGGGGCCCAGAGACCCAGTACTTC.

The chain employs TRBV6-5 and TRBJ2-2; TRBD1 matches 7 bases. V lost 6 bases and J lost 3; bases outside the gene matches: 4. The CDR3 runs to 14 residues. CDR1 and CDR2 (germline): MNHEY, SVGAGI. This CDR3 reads CASRYTGDTGELFF. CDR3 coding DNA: TGTGCCAGCAGGTACACAGGGGACACCGGGGAGCTGTTTTTT.

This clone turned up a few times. CDR3 in amino acids: CASSPFESNQPQHF. For the CDR3, the DNA is TGTGCCAGCAGCCCTTTCGAGAGCAATCAGCCCCAGCATTTT. The chain employs TRBV2 and TRBJ1-5; no clear D. Germline V gives CDR1 SNHLY, CDR2 FYNNEI. V lost 6 bases and J 1 base, leaving 10 bases between the germline ends. The CDR3 extends over 14 amino acids.

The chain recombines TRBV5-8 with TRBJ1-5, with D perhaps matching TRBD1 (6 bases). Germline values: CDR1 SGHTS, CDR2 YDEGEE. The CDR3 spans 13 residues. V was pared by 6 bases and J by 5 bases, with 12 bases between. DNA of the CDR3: TGTGCCAGCATCCGGCAGGGGTATCAGCCCCAGCATTTT. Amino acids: CASIRQGYQPQHF.

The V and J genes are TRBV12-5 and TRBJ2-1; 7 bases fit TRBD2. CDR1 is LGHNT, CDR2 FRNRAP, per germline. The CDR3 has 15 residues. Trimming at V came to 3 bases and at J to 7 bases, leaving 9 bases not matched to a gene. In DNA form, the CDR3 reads TGTGCTAGTGGTTTTGGGCGGGAGTCGTCGAATGAGCAGTTCTTC. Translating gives CASGFGRESSNEQFF.

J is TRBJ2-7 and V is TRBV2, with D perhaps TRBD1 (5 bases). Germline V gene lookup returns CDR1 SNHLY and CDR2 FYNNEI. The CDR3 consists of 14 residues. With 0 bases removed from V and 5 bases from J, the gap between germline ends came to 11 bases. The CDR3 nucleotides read TGTGCCAGCAGTGAAGCGGAGACAGTGAACGAGCAGTACTTC. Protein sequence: CASSEAETVNEQYF.

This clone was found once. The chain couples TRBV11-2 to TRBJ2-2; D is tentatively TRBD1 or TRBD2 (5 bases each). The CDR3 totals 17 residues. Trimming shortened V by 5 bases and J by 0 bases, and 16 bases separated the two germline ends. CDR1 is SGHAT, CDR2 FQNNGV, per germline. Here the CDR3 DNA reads TGTGCCAGCAGCCCACAGTTTGGGGGACCGAACACCGGGGAGCTGTTTTTT. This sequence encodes CASSPQFGGPNTGELFF.